This T cell receptor beta chain was identified during a study of blood T cell repertoires in COVID-19. Study-wide background: T cells, B-cell-depleted T cells, or PBMCs provided the cDNA or gDNA that served as material.

This CDR3 contains 14 residues. V lost 8 bases to trimming and J lost 6 bases; unmatched junction nucleotides: 10. Germline assignment: CDR1 MNHEY and CDR2 SVGAGI. Per the original methods: From reference gene primer amplification, estimates of nucleated cell counts were derived. The repertoire was sequenced with immunoSEQ multiplex PCR; TCRdb's copy has only in-frame clones and lacks some. The V and J calls and clone size are taken from that table; D and trimming were inferred from the DNA. This sample yields about 150,000 clones, of which 80% to 90% are seen a single time; 9% to 10% belongs to the top ten.

Material for sequencing was peripheral blood. This sequence joins TRBV6-5 and TRBJ2-1; 7 nucleotides agree with TRBD1. The source is a woman between 50 and 59 years old with acute or convalescent COVID-19. The CDR3 DNA reads as TGTGCCAGCGCGTGGCAGGGGGACGGCAATGAGCAGTTCTTC. This codes for CASAWQGDGNEQFF.